A selection of T cell receptor beta chains follows, all from one sample in a study of blood T cells in healthy people across ages. A single record per CDR3 protein comes from TCRdb applying MiXCR to the 5' RACE reads. In the table there are 750,000 to 950,000 distinct CDR3 sequences, 25% to 30% of which are singletons. These data also formed part of another study, on T cells of mothers and their children.

Sequencing used blood. The receptors derive from a woman in her thirties or forties in good health. CDR3s include the opening cysteine and the closing phenylalanine or tryptophan. D genes are given only for firm matches. Clone size is shown for a subset of rows, as once, few, many or a class of expanded clone.

j_call v_call clone_size d_call cdr3_nt cdr3_aa
TRBJ2-5 TRBV5-1 - TRBD1 TGCGCCAGCAGCTTTCGACAGGGTGGAGAGACCCAGTACTTC CASSFRQGGETQYF
TRBJ2-5 TRBV7-6 few - TGTGCCAGCGAGCGAGGGGAGACCCAGTACTTC CASERGETQYF
TRBJ2-1 TRBV7-2 few - TGTGCCAGCAGCTTAGCGCACTCGGGCTCCTACAATGAGCAGTTCTTC CASSLAHSGSYNEQFF
TRBJ2-3 TRBV5-1 few - TGCGCCAGCAGCCTCCTAGTCTCCACAGATACGCAGTATTTT CASSLLVSTDTQYF
TRBJ1-3 TRBV4-3 - - TGCGCCAGCACCAATCGGGGATCTGGAAACACCATATATTTT CASTNRGSGNTIYF
TRBJ2-1 TRBV12-3/TRBV12-4 many - TGTGCCAGCAAGTCGGATGAGCAGTTCTTC CASKSDEQFF
TRBJ1-6 TRBV11-2 - - TGTGCCAGCAGCTTAAATCTATATAATTCACCCCTCCACTTT CASSLNLYNSPLHF
TRBJ2-7 TRBV12-3/TRBV12-4 many TRBD1 TGTGCCAGCAGCTTGAGGGACAGGGGTTACGAGCAGTACTTC CASSLRDRGYEQYF
TRBJ2-3 TRBV9 - - TGTGCCAGCAGCCCCCAGGGGGGTGGAGATACGCAGTATTTT CASSPQGGGDTQYF
TRBJ2-7 TRBV27 many TRBD1 TGTGCCAGCAGTTTACAGGGACAGGGGAACGAGCAGTACTTC CASSLQGQGNEQYF
TRBJ2-5 TRBV20-1 many TRBD2 TGCAGTGGAGCGGGGGGGTGGTACCAAGAGACCCAGTACTTC CSGAGGWYQETQYF
TRBJ1-5 TRBV9 - - TGTGCCAGCAGCCCCCAGGGCGCCGCGAACAATCAGCCCCAGCATTTT CASSPQGAANNQPQHF
TRBJ2-3 TRBV4-1 - TRBD2 TGCGCCAGCAGCCAAGGAGGACTAGCGGGGGGGTATACGCAGTATTTT CASSQGGLAGGYTQYF
TRBJ1-2 TRBV6-1 few TRBD1 TGTGCCAGCAGTGGGAGGACAGGTTCCTATGGCTACACCTTC CASSGRTGSYGYTF
TRBJ2-5 TRBV12-3/TRBV12-4 - - TGTGCCAGCAGTTCGCCAGGGTGGCCAGAGACCCAGTACTTC CASSSPGWPETQYF
TRBJ2-1 TRBV2 few TRBD1 TGTGCCAGCGCTACAGGGGGCTTGACCTACAATGAGCAGTTCTTC CASATGGLTYNEQFF
TRBJ2-1 TRBV3-1 many TRBD2 TGTGCCAGCAGGGCAAGCGGGGGGGCCTACAATGAGCAGTTCTTC CASRASGGAYNEQFF
TRBJ2-5 TRBV29-1 many TRBD2 TGCAGCGTTTCCGCGGGGGTAGGGGAGACCCAGTACTTC CSVSAGVGETQYF
TRBJ2-7 TRBV28 - - TGTGCCAGCAGTCTCATTGGGCAGGGGACATACAATGAGCAGTACTTC CASSLIGQGTYNEQYF
TRBJ1-1 TRBV12-3/TRBV12-4 few - TGTGCCAGCAGACACATTTCCGGGAGCGGCACCGAAGCTTTCTTT CASRHISGSGTEAFF
TRBJ2-5 TRBV29-1 - - TGCAGCGTTGAGAGCAACGACGAGGAGACCCAGTACTTC CSVESNDEETQYF
TRBJ2-3 TRBV5-5 - - TGTGCCAGCAGCGTAAGGGGAGGCGACGCAGATACGCAGTATTTT CASSVRGGDADTQYF
TRBJ1-2 TRBV12-5 - TRBD1 TGTGCTAGTGGTCCCCCTAACGGACAGGGAGGCGGCTACACCTTC CASGPPNGQGGGYTF
TRBJ2-7 TRBV7-9 few TRBD2 TGTACCAGCAGCACCATAGCGGGGTCTAATACCTACGAGCAGTACTTC CTSSTIAGSNTYEQYF
TRBJ2-7 TRBV3-1 many TRBD2 TGTGCCAGCAGCCATCCTCCCGGGACTAGCTCGTACGAGCAGTACTTC CASSHPPGTSSYEQYF